The entry below gives a single TCR beta chain sequence along with its context. Trimming took 2 bases from V and 1 from J, leaving 14 bases between them. The CDR3 has 16 residues. Preparation of the TCRbeta library was carried out with unique molecular identifiers. A single record per CDR3 protein comes from TCRdb applying MiXCR to the PCR reads. The table includes about 690,000 distinct CDR3 sequences, over 15% detected once. This sample was included in a study of T-cell reconstitution after alpha-beta-depleted transplantation in children. Here the sequenced sample was PBMCs from the stem cell graft donor, taken from the stem cell graft. The TCR originated in a human donor who donated a stem cell graft to a child with acute myeloid leukemia. The chain has TRBV12-3 or TRBV12-4 and TRBJ1-1; D is uncertain. The CDR3 protein is CASSLIRGPPNTEAFF. The DNA of the CDR3 is TGTGCCAGCAGTTTAATACGTGGCCCTCCGAACACTGAAGCTTTCTTT.